Shown below are 20 T cell receptor beta chains from a single sample sequenced in a study of T cell responses to AZD1222 COVID-19 vaccine. Libraries were prepared by immunoSEQ multiplex PCR; TCRdb keeps only in-frame clonotypes and omits some of them. The sample contains 100,000 to 120,000 clones, about 87% of which appear only once. The source material was peripheral blood, sampled on day 0 of AZD1222 vaccination. The source is an adult in good health.

This rearrangement joins TRBV7-9 to TRBJ1-6; 7 nucleotides agree with TRBD1. This CDR3 region has 14 residues. Per germline, CDR1 SEHNR and CDR2 FQNEAQ (reference sequence). Germline trimming cut 5 bases from V and 7 bases from J; bases unmatched to any gene: 5. The CDR3 protein is CASSGQAANSPLHF. The CDR3 region has the DNA TGTGCCAGCAGCGGACAGGCGGCGAATTCACCCCTCCACTTT. Combining the CDR3 with reference TRBV7-9 and TRBJ1-6 gives the whole variable domain DTGVSQNPRHKITKRGQNVTFRCDPISEHNRLYWYRQTLGQGPEFLTYFQNEAQLEKSRLLSDRFSAERPKGSFSTLEIQRTEQGDSAMYLCASSGQAANSPLHFGNGTRLTVT.

This chain links TRBV5-1 with TRBJ2-3; no reliable D call. V lost 2 bases to trimming and J lost 5 bases, with 6 bases between them. The CDR3 extends over 12 amino acids. The germline V gene has CDR1 SGHRS and CDR2 YFSETQ. The CDR3 is CASSFLEDTQYF. CDR3 DNA: TGCGCCAGCAGCTTCCTAGAAGATACGCAGTATTTT.

The V call is TRBV25-1, the J call TRBJ1-2; D is ambiguous. This CDR3 comprises 13 residues. The V gene's germline CDR1 is MGHDK and CDR2 SYGVNS. Trimming took off 4 bases at V and 3 bases at J, with 9 bases between the two ends. The CDR3 is CASSANNDYGYTF. In nucleotides, the CDR3 is TGTGCCAGCAGTGCGAACAACGACTATGGCTACACCTTC.

The gene calls are TRBV20-1 and TRBJ2-1, with D unclear. CDR3 length: 11 amino acids. From germline, CDR1 is DFQATT and CDR2 SNEGSKA (reference sequence). With 8 bases removed from V and 8 bases from J, the gap between germline ends came to 13 bases. The CDR3: CSMVVVDEQFF. In DNA, the CDR3 is TGCAGTATGGTTGTTGTCGATGAGCAGTTCTTC.

The chain recombines TRBV9 with TRBJ1-1, with a weak D call TRBD1 (6 bases). The CDR3 has 15 amino acids. The V gene's germline CDR1 is SGDLS and CDR2 YYNGEE. V shed 0 bases and J shed 3 bases, with 12 bases lying between them. The CDR3 protein is CASSVGRGTYTEAFF. In DNA, the CDR3 is TGTGCCAGCAGCGTAGGCAGGGGAACTTACACTGAAGCTTTCTTT.

The chain uses TRBV18 and TRBJ1-6; tentative D call: TRBD1 (5 bases). The CDR3 is 14 residues long. V was cut by 5 bases and J by 4 bases, with 9 bases left in between. CDR1 is KGHSH and CDR2 is LQKENI in the germline V gene. DNA for the CDR3: TGTGCCAGCTCAAGGGACCGATATAATTCACCCCTCCACTTT. It specifies CASSRDRYNSPLHF.

CDR3 coding DNA: TGTGCCAGCATGTGGCAGATGAACACCGGGGAGCTGTTTTTT. Its protein is CASMWQMNTGELFF. The gene calls are TRBV27 and TRBJ2-2; D remains ambiguous. Trimming took off 7 bases at V and 1 base at J, with 10 bases between the two ends. The CDR3 consists of 14 residues. In germline, CDR1 is MNHEY, CDR2 SMNVEV (reference sequence).

The rearrangement links TRBV7-9 to TRBJ2-7, with a tentative D call TRBD1 (5 bases). The V gene's germline CDR1 is SEHNR and CDR2 FQNEAQ (reference sequence). With 4 bases removed from V and 1 base from J, the gap between germline ends came to 11 bases. CDR3 length: 14 amino acids. The CDR3 loop is CASSSSRVSYEQYF. The CDR3 DNA follows: TGTGCCAGCAGCTCCTCCAGGGTTTCCTACGAGCAGTACTTC.

V and J are TRBV25-1 and TRBJ2-7, with D maybe TRBD2 (7 bases). Trimming cost V 8 bases and J 3 bases, with 14 bases left between them. CDR3 length: 13 amino acids. Germline CDR1 and CDR2: MGHDK and SYGVNS. CDR3 sequence: CASGRGGGYEQYF. In DNA form, the CDR3 reads TGTGCCAGCGGGAGGGGAGGGGGCTACGAGCAGTACTTC.

This chain uses TRBV10-3 with TRBJ1-1; 9 bases fit TRBD1. Germline V lookup: CDR1 ENHRY, CDR2 SYGVKD. The V segment lost 6 bases and the J segment 10 bases; nucleotides outside the gene matches: 9. The CDR3 length is 13 residues. The CDR3 reads CAISKQGALGAFF. The CDR3 DNA follows: TGTGCCATCAGCAAACAGGGGGCGCTGGGAGCTTTCTTT.

The chain links TRBV3-1 (or the pseudogene TRBV3-2) to TRBJ1-1, with 8 nucleotides matching TRBD1. This CDR3 contains 15 residues. Germline lookup yields CDR1 LGHDT and CDR2 YNNKEL (reference sequence). The junction had 9 bases not matched to a gene; V was cut back by 3 bases and J by 6 bases. CDR3 in DNA: TGTGCCAGCAGCCACACCTCCAGGGGGCGTCCTGAAGCTTTCTTT. Translating gives CASSHTSRGRPEAFF.

This chain connects TRBV27 to TRBJ1-4, with no clear D. Germline V gene data show CDR1 as MNHEY and CDR2 as SMNVEV (reference sequence). CDR3 length equals 16 residues. V lost 9 bases and J 4 bases, leaving 21 bases between the germline ends. The CDR3 region has the DNA TGTGCCAGTACGAAGGTCTCGGCATTGGATAATGAAAAACTGTTTTTT. This sequence encodes CASTKVSALDNEKLFF.

The V gene is TRBV7-9, the J gene TRBJ1-1; D is undetermined. The CDR3 length is 13 residues. Germline CDR1 is SEHNR and CDR2 is FQNEAQ (reference sequence). V lost 4 bases to trimming and J lost 5 bases, with 11 bases between them. The DNA for the CDR3 is TGTGCCAGCAGCTCCCCTATGGGGACTGAAGCTTTCTTT. Translation gives CASSSPMGTEAFF.

V usage is TRBV3-1 (or the pseudogene TRBV3-2) and J usage is TRBJ1-1; TRBD1 agrees at 7 bases. This CDR3 has 14 amino acids. V dropped 3 bases and J dropped 4; count of bases not matched to a gene: 5. In germline, CDR1 is LGHDT, CDR2 YNNKEL (reference sequence). The CDR3 protein is CASSHHDRATEAFF. In DNA form, the CDR3 reads TGTGCCAGCAGCCACCACGACAGGGCCACTGAAGCTTTCTTT.

This chain uses TRBV9 with TRBJ1-5; D gene unclear. The CDR3 contains 17 residues. V lost 1 base and J 0 bases, leaving 14 bases between the germline ends. The germline CDR1 and CDR2 sequences are SGDLS and YYNGEE. CDR3 region: CASSVSSGDYSNQPQHF. Here the CDR3 DNA reads TGTGCCAGCAGCGTATCATCCGGGGATTATAGCAATCAGCCCCAGCATTTT.

This clone was counted a few times. The V and J genes are TRBV19 and TRBJ2-7, with D tentatively TRBD1 (6 bases). Germline V lookup: CDR1 LNHDA, CDR2 SQIVND (reference sequence). The V end lost 5 bases, the J end lost 5 bases, and 19 bases lay between the germline ends. CDR3 length: 15 residues. The CDR3 DNA reads as TGTGCCAGTAGTGTATTTGGGCAGGGGATGAACGAGCAGTACTTC. This codes for CASSVFGQGMNEQYF.

This chain's CDR3 is CSVQGTSEAFF. The CDR3 bases are TGCAGCGTCCAGGGGACCTCTGAAGCTTTCTTT. V gene TRBV29-1 combines with J gene TRBJ1-1; weak D call: TRBD1 (6 bases). The CDR3 is 11 amino acids. Trimming shortened V by 6 bases and J by 6 bases, and 11 bases separated the two germline ends. From germline, CDR1 is SQVTM and CDR2 ANQGSEA.

Here the CDR3 reads CASSPPGAGNTEAFF. CDR3 sequence (DNA): TGCGCCAGCAGCCCCCCGGGGGCAGGGAACACTGAAGCTTTCTTT. The V gene is TRBV5-1, the J gene TRBJ1-1; a possible D gene is TRBD1 (6 bases). CDR3 length equals 15 residues. V shed 4 bases and J shed 1 base, with 14 bases lying between them. The germline CDR1 and CDR2 sequences are SGHRS and YFSETQ.

This clone was observed a handful of times. This chain links TRBV18 with TRBJ2-5; TRBD2 aligns across 14 bases. CDR1 KGHSH and CDR2 LQKENI come from the germline V gene. V was clipped by 6 bases and J by 3 bases; unmatched bases: 9. The CDR3 contains 17 residues. The CDR3 DNA reads TGTGCCAGCTCTCCGACTAGCGGGAGGGCTAATAAAGAGACCCAGTACTTC. It translates to CASSPTSGRANKETQYF.

The rearrangement uses TRBV9 and TRBJ2-1; D perhaps matches TRBD2 (6 bases). Per germline, CDR1 SGDLS and CDR2 YYNGEE. The CDR3 totals 16 residues. Deletions cut 3 bases from V and 0 bases from J, with 13 bases between. CDR3 sequence reads: CASSAVAVSSYNEQFF. The CDR3 DNA reads as TGTGCCAGCAGCGCTGTAGCGGTTAGCTCCTACAATGAGCAGTTCTTC.